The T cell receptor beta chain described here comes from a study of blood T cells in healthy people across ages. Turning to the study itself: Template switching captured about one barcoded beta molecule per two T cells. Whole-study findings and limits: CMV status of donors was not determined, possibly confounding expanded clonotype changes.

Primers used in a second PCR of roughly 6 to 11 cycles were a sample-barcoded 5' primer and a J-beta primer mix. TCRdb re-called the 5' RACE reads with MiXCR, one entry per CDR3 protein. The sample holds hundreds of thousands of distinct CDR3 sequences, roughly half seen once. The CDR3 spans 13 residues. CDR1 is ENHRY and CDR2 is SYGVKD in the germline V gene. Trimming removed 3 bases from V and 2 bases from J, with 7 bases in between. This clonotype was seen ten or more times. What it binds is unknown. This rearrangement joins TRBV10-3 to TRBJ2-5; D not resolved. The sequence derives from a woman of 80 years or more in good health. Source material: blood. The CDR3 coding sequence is TGTGCCATCAGTGACCACGCACAAGAGACCCAGTACTTC. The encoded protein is CAISDHAQETQYF.